The source of this T cell receptor beta chain is a study of identical twins. Study-level results: Out-of-frame beta sequences exhibited a weaker degree of excess twin sharing. Analyses of zero insertions could be partly confounded by invariant MAIT and iNKT cells. The authors drew conclusions from cross-sectional statistical analysis rather than following the same donors. Abundant cord blood beta clonotypes carried fewer insertions; memory repertoires showed none.

The CDR3 runs 16 residues. Unmatched junction bases numbered 14, after V lost 10 bases and J lost 5 bases. Looked up from germline, CDR1 is ENHRY and CDR2 is SYGVKD. TCRdb recomputed calls from the 5' RACE reads with MiXCR, one row per CDR3 protein. The sample consists of 700,000 or so distinct CDR3 sequences, 8.6% of them appearing once. At least ten counts were recorded for this clonotype. The antigen is unknown. These data were likewise used in another study, on yellow fever vaccine responses in identical twins.

The sequence was collected from a woman younger than 30 in good health. Sequenced sample: PBMCs. The chain links TRBV10-3 to TRBJ2-2; 9 nucleotides agree with TRBD2. CDR3 loop: CASESAGGQRTGELFF. CDR3 coding DNA: TGTGCCAGCGAGTCCGCGGGGGGGCAACGTACCGGGGAGCTGTTTTTT.